One and the same sample provided the 25 T cell receptor beta chains below, sequenced in a study of neurological immune-mediated disorders. Specified time point: longitudinal time-point 2. TCRdb passed the 5' RACE reads through MiXCR, listing each CDR3 protein once. The table lists tens of thousands of distinct CDR3 sequences, almost 6% of them singletons. Sequencing was performed on PBMCs. Source of these receptors: a woman between 55 and 75 years old with multiple sclerosis.

This clonotype showed up many times. The chain recombines TRBV20-1 with TRBJ1-5; D gene uncertain. Germline V CDR1 and CDR2: DFQATT, SNEGSKA (reference sequence). This CDR3 comprises 11 residues. V lost 6 bases, J lost 1 base, and 4 bases lay in between. The CDR3 DNA reads TGCAGTGCAAGGAGCAATCAGCCCCAGCATTTT. The encoded protein is CSARSNQPQHF.

The chain is built from TRBV7-2 and TRBJ1-3; tentative D call: TRBD1 (6 bases). This CDR3 is 17 amino acids long. V was cut by 1 base and J by 1 base, with 14 bases left in between. Germline CDR1 is SGHTA and CDR2 is FQGNSA. The CDR3 region has the DNA TGTGCCAGCAGCTTAGACCCGGGGGGCCTATCTGGAAACACCATATATTTT. This gives the protein CASSLDPGGLSGNTIYF.

This clonotype was detected many times. The rearrangement uses TRBV20-1 and TRBJ2-7, with D possibly matching TRBD2 (5 bases). Deletions cut 3 bases from V and 9 bases from J, with 24 bases between. Per germline, CDR1 DFQATT and CDR2 SNEGSKA (reference sequence). This CDR3 region has 15 residues. CDR3 region: CSASRRAPRGSAQYF. As DNA, the CDR3 is TGCAGTGCTAGCCGCCGGGCCCCCCGGGGAAGCGCGCAGTACTTC.

This clonotype was found many times. The chain's CDR3 is CASSEARLAGKTQYF. The DNA of the CDR3 is TGTGCCAGCAGTGAAGCGCGGCTAGCCGGAAAGACCCAGTACTTC. The V gene is TRBV2, the J gene TRBJ2-5, with a possible D match to TRBD2 (5 bases). From germline, CDR1 is SNHLY and CDR2 FYNNEI. The V gene lost 0 bases and the J gene lost 6 bases, with 14 bases spanning the gap. The CDR3 has 15 residues.

The sample holds a few counts of this clonotype. The chain combines TRBV6-6 with TRBJ2-7, with D unresolved. Germline V gene sequence: CDR1 MNHNY, CDR2 SVGAGI (reference sequence). There are 15 residues in the CDR3. V shed 5 bases and J shed 0 bases, with 14 bases lying between them. CDR3 sequence: CASSTPTLSSYEQYF. As DNA, the CDR3 is TGTGCCAGCAGTACGCCGACCCTAAGCTCCTACGAGCAGTACTTC.

Worth noting for this clonotype: A much larger clone lies a single base off, so this may be a read error. This chain joins TRBV7-9 and TRBJ2-3; no reliable D call. Germline CDR1 is SEHNR and CDR2 is FQNEAQ (reference sequence). Trimming pared 7 bases from V and 1 base from J, leaving 9 bases between. This CDR3 has 13 amino acids. The CDR3 bases are TGTGCCAGCACCCCGGCCTGCACAGATACGCAGTATTTT. The encoded protein is CASTPACTDTQYF. The full variable domain, rest sourced from reference TRBV7-9 and TRBJ2-3, is DTGVSQNPRHKITKRGQNVTFRCDPISEHNRLYWYRQTLGQGPEFLTYFQNEAQLEKSRLLSDRFSAERPKGSFSTLEIQRTEQGDSAMYLCASTPACTDTQYFGPGTRLTVL.

At least ten counts were recorded for this clonotype. The CDR3 loop is CASSLDSTNEKLFF. The CDR3 DNA sequence: TGCGCCAGCAGCTTGGACAGCACTAATGAAAAACTGTTTTTT. V and J are TRBV5-1 and TRBJ1-4; the D is unclear. Germline CDR1 is SGHRS and CDR2 is YFSETQ. Trimming took 0 bases from V and 2 from J, leaving 5 bases between them. This CDR3 is 14 amino acids long.

This clonotype was counted ten times or more. This chain uses TRBV12-3 or TRBV12-4 with TRBJ2-2; D gene unclear. The CDR3 covers 11 residues. V lost 6 bases to trimming and J lost 1 base, with 0 bases between them. CDR3 in amino acids: CASRNTGELFF. The CDR3 DNA is TGTGCCAGCAGGAACACCGGGGAGCTGTTTTTT.

In its sample, this clonotype was seen many times. V and J are TRBV7-9 and TRBJ1-2; D not resolved. V lost 0 bases and J lost 7, with 6 bases in between. The CDR3 spans 12 residues. Germline V CDR1 and CDR2: SEHNR, FQNEAQ (reference sequence). The CDR3 sequence: CASSLAGSGYTF. The CDR3 region has the DNA TGTGCCAGCAGCTTAGCTGGGTCTGGCTACACCTTC.

This clonotype was seen ten or more times. The chain recombines TRBV5-1 with TRBJ1-6; 9 bases align to TRBD1. The ends lost 4 bases at V and 10 bases at J; junction bases unmatched: 12. Germline lookup yields CDR1 SGHRS and CDR2 YFSETQ. This CDR3 region has 16 residues. The CDR3 is CASSPKPGTGISPLHF. CDR3 bases: TGCGCCAGCAGCCCGAAACCCGGGACAGGGATCTCACCCCTCCACTTT.

This clonotype was found many times. CDR3 loop: CASSFRSAAFF. In nucleotides, the CDR3 is TGTGCCAGCAGCTTTAGGTCCGCGGCTTTCTTT. The chain has TRBV7-9 and TRBJ1-1; D call uncertain. Germline V lookup: CDR1 SEHNR, CDR2 FQNEAQ (reference sequence). The CDR3 contains 11 residues. V was cut by 3 bases and J by 11 bases, with 10 bases left in between.

This clonotype has ten or more counts. CDR3 in amino acids: CSALQILVNEQFF. CDR3 DNA: TGCAGCGCCCTCCAAATACTAGTCAATGAGCAGTTCTTC. The chain has TRBV29-1 and TRBJ2-1; weak D call: TRBD2 (5 bases). Germline assignment: CDR1 SQVTM and CDR2 ANQGSEA. The CDR3 totals 13 residues. Trimming took off 7 bases at V and 6 bases at J, with 16 bases between the two ends.

There are many counts of this clonotype. DNA for the CDR3: TGTGCCAGCAGCCAACAGCCCATGAACACTGAAGCTTTCTTT. Protein: CASSQQPMNTEAFF. V is TRBV14 and J is TRBJ1-1; D unclear. This CDR3 is 14 amino acids long. V lost 2 bases, J lost 0 bases, and 7 bases lay in between. CDR1 and CDR2 (germline): SGHDN, FVKESK. The full variable domain, in which reference TRBV14 and TRBJ1-1 provide the parts outside the CDR3, is EAGVTQFPSHSVIEKGQTVTLRCDPISGHDNLYWYRRVMGKEIKFLLHFVKESKQDESGMPNNRFLAERTGGTYSTLKVQPAELEDSGVYFCASSQQPMNTEAFFGQGTRLTVV.

This clonotype was detected many times. V usage is TRBV20-1 and J usage is TRBJ2-1; the D gene is possibly TRBD1 (5 bases). This CDR3 comprises 13 residues. V lost 0 bases and J 6 bases, leaving 9 bases between the germline ends. Looked up from germline, CDR1 is DFQATT and CDR2 is SNEGSKA (reference sequence). The chain's CDR3 is CSARDGRVNEQFF. The CDR3 bases are TGCAGTGCTAGAGACGGCAGGGTCAATGAGCAGTTCTTC.

This clonotype showed up many times. The rearrangement joins TRBV5-1 to TRBJ2-1; possible D gene TRBD2, 5 bases. Germline CDR1 reads SGHRS; CDR2 reads YFSETQ. The length of the CDR3 is 13 residues. Trimming removed 2 bases at V and 5 bases at J, with 8 bases between. In DNA form, the CDR3 reads TGCGCCAGCAGCTTACTAGACAACAATGAGCAGTTCTTC. As protein: CASSLLDNNEQFF.

This clonotype was detected a few times. This sequence joins TRBV18 and TRBJ1-1; D is unclear. Germline loops: CDR1 KGHSH, CDR2 LQKENI. V lost 3 bases to trimming and J lost 6 bases, with 11 bases between them. The CDR3 contains 13 residues. As DNA, the CDR3 is TGTGCCAGCTCACCCGGTCTGGCGTCTGAAGCTTTCTTT. The encoded protein is CASSPGLASEAFF.

This clonotype was observed many times. The chain's CDR3 is CASSSVGTFVDEQFF. DNA for the CDR3: TGCGCCAGCAGCTCCGTGGGGACTTTCGTCGATGAGCAGTTCTTC. The chain couples TRBV5-1 to TRBJ2-1; possibly TRBD2 for D (6 bases). V was pared by 3 bases and J by 8 bases, with 18 bases between. There are 15 residues in the CDR3. Germline assignment: CDR1 SGHRS and CDR2 YFSETQ.

This clonotype has a count of ten or more. The gene calls are TRBV20-1 and TRBJ1-3; D remains ambiguous. Germline values: CDR1 DFQATT, CDR2 SNEGSKA (reference sequence). CDR3 length: 14 amino acids. The ends were cut back, 3 bases at V and 6 bases at J, with 15 bases in the middle. CDR3 amino acids: CSASDQRRINTIYF. The CDR3 nucleotides read TGCAGTGCTAGTGACCAGAGGAGGATAAACACCATATATTTT.

This clonotype was detected a few times. This rearrangement joins TRBV7-9 to TRBJ2-6; TRBD1 matches at 7 bases. The CDR3 runs 21 residues. CDR1 is SEHNR, CDR2 FQNEAQ, per germline (reference sequence). J was trimmed by 0 bases and V by 3 bases; bases with no gene match: 17. CDR3 bases: TGTGCCAGCAGCTTCTCCCCTTGGGGTCAGGGGACAGTCTCTGGGGCCAACGTCCTGACTTTC. This gives the protein CASSFSPWGQGTVSGANVLTF. Looking up the rest from reference TRBV7-9 and TRBJ2-6 gives the full variable domain: DTGVSQNPRHKITKRGQNVTFRCDPISEHNRLYWYRQTLGQGPEFLTYFQNEAQLEKSRLLSDRFSAERPKGSFSTLEIQRTEQGDSAMYLCASSFSPWGQGTVSGANVLTFGAGSRLTVL.

This clonotype was counted between two and nine times. The chain employs TRBV20-1 and TRBJ1-2; D perhaps matches TRBD1 (6 bases). Germline V gives CDR1 DFQATT, CDR2 SNEGSKA (reference sequence). The CDR3 spans 15 residues. With 0 bases removed from V and 6 bases from J, the gap between germline ends came to 17 bases. The CDR3 region is CSARDPSGTPDGYTF. CDR3 sequence (DNA): TGCAGTGCTAGAGATCCCTCAGGGACACCGGATGGCTACACCTTC.

This clonotype came up many times. V is TRBV9 and J is TRBJ2-6; D uncertain. The germline CDR1 and CDR2 sequences are SGDLS and YYNGEE. Trimming took off 3 bases at V and 0 bases at J, with 4 bases between the two ends. This CDR3 region has 14 residues. The CDR3 region is CASSGYSGANVLTF. In nucleotides, the CDR3 is TGTGCCAGCAGCGGTTACTCTGGGGCCAACGTCCTGACTTTC. Based on the CDR3 plus reference TRBV9 and TRBJ2-6, the full variable domain is DSGVTQTPKHLITATGQRVTLRCSPRSGDLSVYWYQQSLDQGLQFLIQYYNGEERAKGNILERFSAQQFPDLHSELNLSSLELGDSALYFCASSGYSGANVLTFGAGSRLTVL.

This clonotype was observed many times. CDR3 DNA: TGCAGTGCCACCCCCGTGGGCCAAGCGGTATCACCCCTCCACTTT. Protein product: CSATPVGQAVSPLHF. The rearrangement links TRBV20-1 to TRBJ1-6; D gene unclear. Deletions cut 6 bases from V and 10 bases from J, with 22 bases between. This CDR3 is built from 15 residues. Germline V CDR1 and CDR2: DFQATT, SNEGSKA (reference sequence).

This clonotype was seen at least ten times. This chain uses TRBV7-2 with TRBJ2-7; weak D call: TRBD2 (6 bases). CDR1 and CDR2 (germline): SGHTA, FQGNSA. V shed 7 bases and J shed 7 bases, with 20 bases lying between them. The CDR3 has 14 residues. CDR3 nucleotide sequence: TGTGCCAGCACCCCGACTAGTGTCTTGGGGGAGCAGTACTTC. It specifies CASTPTSVLGEQYF.

This clonotype came up many times. The gene calls are TRBV7-2 and TRBJ1-2; no clear D. Trimming took off 5 bases at V and 2 bases at J, with 6 bases between the two ends. This CDR3 comprises 12 residues. From germline, CDR1 is SGHTA and CDR2 FQGNSA. Here the CDR3 reads CASSRPNYGYTF. CDR3 nucleotides: TGTGCCAGCAGCCGCCCCAACTATGGCTACACCTTC.

This clonotype was observed many times. This chain connects TRBV28 to TRBJ2-2; TRBD1 aligns across 9 bases. Germline CDR1 reads MDHEN; CDR2 reads SYDVKM. V lost 10 bases, J lost 7 bases, and 7 bases stayed unmatched. The CDR3 runs to 13 residues. The CDR3, as DNA: TGTGCCATTTCCCGGGACAGGGTCGGGGAGCTGTTTTTT. It yields the protein CAISRDRVGELFF.